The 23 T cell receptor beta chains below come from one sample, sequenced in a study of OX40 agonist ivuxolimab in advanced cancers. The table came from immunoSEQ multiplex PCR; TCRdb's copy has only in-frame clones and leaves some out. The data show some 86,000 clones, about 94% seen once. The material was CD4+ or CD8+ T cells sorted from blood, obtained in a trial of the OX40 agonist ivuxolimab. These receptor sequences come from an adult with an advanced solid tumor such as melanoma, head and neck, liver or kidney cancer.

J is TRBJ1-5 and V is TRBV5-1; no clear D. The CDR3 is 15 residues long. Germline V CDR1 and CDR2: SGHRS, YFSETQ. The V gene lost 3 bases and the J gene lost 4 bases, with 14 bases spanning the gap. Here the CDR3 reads CASSSWGGENQPQHF. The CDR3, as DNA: TGCGCCAGCAGCTCCTGGGGTGGGGAGAATCAGCCCCAGCATTTT.

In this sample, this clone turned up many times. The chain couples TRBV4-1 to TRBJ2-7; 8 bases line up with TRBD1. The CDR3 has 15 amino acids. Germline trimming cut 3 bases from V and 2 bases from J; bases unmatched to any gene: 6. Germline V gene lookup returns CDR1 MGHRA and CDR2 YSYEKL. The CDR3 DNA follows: TGCGCCAGCAGCCAGCCCGGGACAGGCGCCTACGAGCAGTACTTC. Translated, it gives CASSQPGTGAYEQYF.

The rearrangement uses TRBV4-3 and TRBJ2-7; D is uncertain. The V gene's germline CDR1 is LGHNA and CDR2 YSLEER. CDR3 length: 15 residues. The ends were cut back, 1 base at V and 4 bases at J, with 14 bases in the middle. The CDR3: CASSQALSLYYEQYF. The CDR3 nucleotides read TGCGCCAGCAGCCAAGCCCTTTCCCTTTATTACGAGCAGTACTTC.

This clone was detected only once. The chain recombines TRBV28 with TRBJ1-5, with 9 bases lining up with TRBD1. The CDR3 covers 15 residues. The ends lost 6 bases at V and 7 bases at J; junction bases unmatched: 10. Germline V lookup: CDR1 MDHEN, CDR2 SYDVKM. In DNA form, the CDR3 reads TGTGCCAGCAGCCCCACAGGGGGCGCAGGGCAGCCCCAGCATTTT. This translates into CASSPTGGAGQPQHF.

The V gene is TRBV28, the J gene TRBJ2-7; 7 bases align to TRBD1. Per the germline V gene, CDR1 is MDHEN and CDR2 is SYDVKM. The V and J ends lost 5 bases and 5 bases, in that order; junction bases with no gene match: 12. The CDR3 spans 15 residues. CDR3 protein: CASSPGQEPPDEQYF. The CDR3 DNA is TGTGCCAGCAGTCCTGGACAGGAGCCCCCCGACGAGCAGTACTTC.

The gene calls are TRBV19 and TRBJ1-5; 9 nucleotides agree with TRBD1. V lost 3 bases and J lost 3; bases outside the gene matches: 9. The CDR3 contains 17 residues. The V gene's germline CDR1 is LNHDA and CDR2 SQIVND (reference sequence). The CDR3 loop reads CASSIVVGTGSNQPQHF. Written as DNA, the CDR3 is TGTGCCAGTAGTATTGTGGTCGGGACAGGGTCCAATCAGCCCCAGCATTTT.

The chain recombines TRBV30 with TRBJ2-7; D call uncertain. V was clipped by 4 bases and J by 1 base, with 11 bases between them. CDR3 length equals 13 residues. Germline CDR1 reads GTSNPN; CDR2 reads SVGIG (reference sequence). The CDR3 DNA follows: TGTGCCTGGACCATCGGAGCTTCCTACGAGCAGTACTTC. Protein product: CAWTIGASYEQYF.

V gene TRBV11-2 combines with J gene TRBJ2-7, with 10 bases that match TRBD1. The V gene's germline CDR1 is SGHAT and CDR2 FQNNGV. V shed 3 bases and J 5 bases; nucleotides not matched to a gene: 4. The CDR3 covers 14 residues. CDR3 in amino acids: CASSLGQGLNEQYF. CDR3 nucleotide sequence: TGTGCCAGCAGCTTGGGACAGGGGCTCAACGAGCAGTACTTC.

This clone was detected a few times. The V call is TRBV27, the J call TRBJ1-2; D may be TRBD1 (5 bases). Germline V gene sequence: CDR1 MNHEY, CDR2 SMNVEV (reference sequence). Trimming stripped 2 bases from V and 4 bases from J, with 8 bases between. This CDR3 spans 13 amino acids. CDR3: CASSLQRGYGYTF. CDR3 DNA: TGTGCCAGCAGTTTACAGAGGGGCTATGGCTACACCTTC.

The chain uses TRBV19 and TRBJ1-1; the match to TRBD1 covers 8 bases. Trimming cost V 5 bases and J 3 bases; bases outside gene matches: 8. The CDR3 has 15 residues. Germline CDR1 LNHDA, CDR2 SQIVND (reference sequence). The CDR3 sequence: CASSPQKTGDTEAFF. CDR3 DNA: TGTGCCAGTAGTCCCCAAAAGACAGGGGACACTGAAGCTTTCTTT.

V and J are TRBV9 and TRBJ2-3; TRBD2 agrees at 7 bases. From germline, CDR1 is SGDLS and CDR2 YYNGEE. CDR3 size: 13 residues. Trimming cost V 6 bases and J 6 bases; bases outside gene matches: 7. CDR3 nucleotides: TGTGCCAGCACGGGGGGTGAGGGGGATACGCAGTATTTT. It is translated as CASTGGEGDTQYF.

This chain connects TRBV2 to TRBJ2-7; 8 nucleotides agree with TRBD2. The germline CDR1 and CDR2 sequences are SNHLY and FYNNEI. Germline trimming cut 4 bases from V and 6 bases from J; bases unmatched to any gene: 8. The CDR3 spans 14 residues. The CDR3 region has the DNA TGTGCCAGCAGTGGCCCCGGGGGGGCGAGCGAGCAGTACTTC. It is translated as CASSGPGGASEQYF.

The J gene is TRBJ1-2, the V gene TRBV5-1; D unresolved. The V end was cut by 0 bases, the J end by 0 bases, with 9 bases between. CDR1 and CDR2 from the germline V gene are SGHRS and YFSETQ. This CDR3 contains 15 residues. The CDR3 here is CASSLEYTSNYGYTF. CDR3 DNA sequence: TGCGCCAGCAGCTTGGAGTACACCTCTAACTATGGCTACACCTTC.

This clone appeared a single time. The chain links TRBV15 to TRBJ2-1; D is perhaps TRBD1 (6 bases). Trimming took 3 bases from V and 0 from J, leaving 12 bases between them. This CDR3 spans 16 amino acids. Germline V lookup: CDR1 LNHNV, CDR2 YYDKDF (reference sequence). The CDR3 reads CATSSEDSYSYNEQFF. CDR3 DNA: TGTGCCACCAGCAGCGAGGACAGCTACTCCTACAATGAGCAGTTCTTC.

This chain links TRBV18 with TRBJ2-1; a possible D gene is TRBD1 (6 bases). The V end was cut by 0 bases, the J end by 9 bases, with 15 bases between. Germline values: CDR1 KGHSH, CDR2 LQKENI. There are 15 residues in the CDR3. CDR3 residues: CASSPPVRGIGEQFF. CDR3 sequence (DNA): TGTGCCAGCTCACCACCGGTAAGGGGGATAGGTGAGCAGTTCTTC.

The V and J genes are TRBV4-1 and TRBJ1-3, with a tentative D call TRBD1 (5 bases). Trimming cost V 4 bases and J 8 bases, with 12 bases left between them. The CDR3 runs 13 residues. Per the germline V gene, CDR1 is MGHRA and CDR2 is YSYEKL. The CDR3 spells CASSPPGGDTIYF. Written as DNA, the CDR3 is TGCGCCAGCAGCCCACCGGGGGGTGACACCATATATTTT.

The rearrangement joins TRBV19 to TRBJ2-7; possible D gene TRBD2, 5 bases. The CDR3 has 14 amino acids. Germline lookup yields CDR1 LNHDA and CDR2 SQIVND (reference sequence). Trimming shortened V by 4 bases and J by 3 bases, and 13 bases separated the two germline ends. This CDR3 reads CASSRETSLYEQYF. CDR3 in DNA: TGTGCCAGTAGTAGGGAGACATCCCTCTACGAGCAGTACTTC.

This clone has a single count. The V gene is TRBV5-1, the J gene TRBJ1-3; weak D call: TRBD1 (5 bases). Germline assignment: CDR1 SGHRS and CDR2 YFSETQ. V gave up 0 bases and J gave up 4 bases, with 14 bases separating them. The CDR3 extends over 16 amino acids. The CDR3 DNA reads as TGCGCCAGCAGCTTGGGGCAGGGTGAGGTCGGAAACACCATATATTTT. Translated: CASSLGQGEVGNTIYF.

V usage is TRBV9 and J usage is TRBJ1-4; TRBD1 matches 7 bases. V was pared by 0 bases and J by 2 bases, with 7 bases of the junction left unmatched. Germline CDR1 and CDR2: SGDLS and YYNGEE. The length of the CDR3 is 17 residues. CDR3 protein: CASSVANRGSTNEKLFF. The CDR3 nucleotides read TGTGCCAGCAGCGTAGCTAACAGGGGATCTACTAATGAAAAACTGTTTTTT.

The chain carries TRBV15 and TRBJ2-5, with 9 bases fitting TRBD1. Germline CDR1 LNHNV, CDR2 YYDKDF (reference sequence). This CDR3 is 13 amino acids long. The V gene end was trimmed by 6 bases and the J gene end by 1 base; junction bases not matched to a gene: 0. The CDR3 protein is CATRDRGQETQYF. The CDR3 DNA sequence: TGTGCCACCAGGGACAGGGGCCAAGAGACCCAGTACTTC. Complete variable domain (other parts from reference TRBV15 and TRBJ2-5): DAMVIQNPRYQVTQFGKPVTLSCSQTLNHNVMYWYQQKSSQAPKLLFHYYDKDFNNEADTPDNFQSRRPNTSFCFLDIRSPGLGDTAMYLCATRDRGQETQYFGPGTRLLVL.

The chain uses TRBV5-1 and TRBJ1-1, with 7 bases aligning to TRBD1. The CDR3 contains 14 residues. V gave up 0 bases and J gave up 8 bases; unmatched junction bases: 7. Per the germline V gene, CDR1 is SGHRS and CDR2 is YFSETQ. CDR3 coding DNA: TGCGCCAGCAGCTTGGTAACCCCGGACAGGGAAGCTTTCTTT. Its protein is CASSLVTPDREAFF.

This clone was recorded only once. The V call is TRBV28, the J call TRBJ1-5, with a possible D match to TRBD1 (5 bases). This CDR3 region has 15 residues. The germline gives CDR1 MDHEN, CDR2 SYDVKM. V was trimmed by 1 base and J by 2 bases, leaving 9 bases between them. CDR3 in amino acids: CASSLFSGGNQPQHF. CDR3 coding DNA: TGTGCCAGCAGTTTATTCTCGGGGGGCAATCAGCCCCAGCATTTT.

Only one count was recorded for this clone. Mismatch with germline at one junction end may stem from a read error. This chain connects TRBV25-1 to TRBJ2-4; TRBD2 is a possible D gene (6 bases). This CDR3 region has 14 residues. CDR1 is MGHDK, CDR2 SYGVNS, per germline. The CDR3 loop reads CASSETEGKSIQYF. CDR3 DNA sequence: TGTGCCAGCAGTGAAACGGAGGGGAAAAGCATTCAGTACTTC.